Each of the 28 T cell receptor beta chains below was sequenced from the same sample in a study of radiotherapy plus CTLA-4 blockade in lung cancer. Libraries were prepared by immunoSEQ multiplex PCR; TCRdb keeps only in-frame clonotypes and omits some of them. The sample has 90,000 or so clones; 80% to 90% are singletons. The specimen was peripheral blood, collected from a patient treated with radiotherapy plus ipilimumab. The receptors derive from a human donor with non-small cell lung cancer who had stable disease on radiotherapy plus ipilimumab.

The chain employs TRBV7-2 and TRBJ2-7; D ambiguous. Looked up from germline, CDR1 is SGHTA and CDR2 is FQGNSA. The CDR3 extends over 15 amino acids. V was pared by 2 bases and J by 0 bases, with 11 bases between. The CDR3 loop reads CASSLNMLSSYEQYF. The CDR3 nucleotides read TGTGCCAGCAGCTTAAACATGCTGAGCTCCTACGAGCAGTACTTC.

The CDR3 loop is CAWRSPEDTQYF. CDR3 nucleotide sequence: TGTGCCTGGAGGAGCCCAGAAGATACGCAGTATTTT. The V gene is TRBV30, the J gene TRBJ2-3, with D hard to call. Germline V CDR1 and CDR2: GTSNPN, SVGIG (reference sequence). The CDR3 extends over 12 amino acids. Trimming removed 3 bases from V and 5 bases from J, with 9 bases in between.

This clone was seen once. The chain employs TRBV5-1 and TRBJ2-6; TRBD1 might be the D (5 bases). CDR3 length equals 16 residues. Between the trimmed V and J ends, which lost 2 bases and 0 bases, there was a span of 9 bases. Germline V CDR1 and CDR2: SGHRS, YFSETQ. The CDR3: CASSFTGASGANVLTF. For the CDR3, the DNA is TGCGCCAGCAGCTTCACAGGAGCCTCTGGGGCCAACGTCCTGACTTTC.

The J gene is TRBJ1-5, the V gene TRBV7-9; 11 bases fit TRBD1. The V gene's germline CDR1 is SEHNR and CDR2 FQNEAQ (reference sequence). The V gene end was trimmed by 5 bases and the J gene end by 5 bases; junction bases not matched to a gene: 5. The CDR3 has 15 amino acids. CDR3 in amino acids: CASSAGTGGDQPQHF. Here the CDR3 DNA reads TGTGCCAGCAGCGCCGGGACAGGGGGGGATCAGCCCCAGCATTTT.

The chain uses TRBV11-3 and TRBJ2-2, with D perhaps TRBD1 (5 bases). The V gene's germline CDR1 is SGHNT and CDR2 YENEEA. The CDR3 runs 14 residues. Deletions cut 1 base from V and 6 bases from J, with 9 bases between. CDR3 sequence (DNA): TGTGCCAGCAGCTTAGGGCAGGGTTCCGGGGAGCTGTTTTTT. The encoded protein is CASSLGQGSGELFF.

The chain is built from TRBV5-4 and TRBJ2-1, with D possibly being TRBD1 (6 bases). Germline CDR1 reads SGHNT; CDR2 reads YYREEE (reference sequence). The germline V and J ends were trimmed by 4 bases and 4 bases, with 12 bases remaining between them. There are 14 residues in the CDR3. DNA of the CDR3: TGTGCCAGCAGCCAGTTAGGACAGTACAATGAGCAGTTCTTC. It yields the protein CASSQLGQYNEQFF.

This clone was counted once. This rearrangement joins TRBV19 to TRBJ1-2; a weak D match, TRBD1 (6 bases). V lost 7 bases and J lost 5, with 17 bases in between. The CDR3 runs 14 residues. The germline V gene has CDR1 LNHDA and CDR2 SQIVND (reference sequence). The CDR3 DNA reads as TGTGCCAGTACCCGGGCGGGGGGCTCGTATGGCTACACCTTC. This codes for CASTRAGGSYGYTF.

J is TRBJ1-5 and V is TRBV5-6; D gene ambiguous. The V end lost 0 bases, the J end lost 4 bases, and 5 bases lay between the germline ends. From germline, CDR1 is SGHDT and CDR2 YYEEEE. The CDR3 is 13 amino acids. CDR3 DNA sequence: TGTGCCAGCAGCTTGGCCGGTAATCAGCCCCAGCATTTT. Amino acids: CASSLAGNQPQHF.

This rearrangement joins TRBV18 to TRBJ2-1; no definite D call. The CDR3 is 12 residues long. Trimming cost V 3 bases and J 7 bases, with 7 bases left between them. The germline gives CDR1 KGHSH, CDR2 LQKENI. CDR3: CASSPGLNEQFF. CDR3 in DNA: TGTGCCAGCTCACCTGGTCTGAATGAGCAGTTCTTC.

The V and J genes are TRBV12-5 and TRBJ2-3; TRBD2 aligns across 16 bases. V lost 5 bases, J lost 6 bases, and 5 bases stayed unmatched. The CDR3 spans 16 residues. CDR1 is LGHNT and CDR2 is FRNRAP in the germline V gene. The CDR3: CASGPGTSGRVDTQYF. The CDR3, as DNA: TGTGCTAGTGGTCCCGGGACTAGCGGGAGGGTGGATACGCAGTATTTT. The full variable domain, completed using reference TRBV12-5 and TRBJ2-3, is DARVTQTPRHKVTEMGQEVTMRCQPILGHNTVFWYRQTMMQGLELLAYFRNRAPLDDSGMPKDRFSAEMPDATLATLKIQPSEPRDSAVYFCASGPGTSGRVDTQYFGPGTRLTVL.

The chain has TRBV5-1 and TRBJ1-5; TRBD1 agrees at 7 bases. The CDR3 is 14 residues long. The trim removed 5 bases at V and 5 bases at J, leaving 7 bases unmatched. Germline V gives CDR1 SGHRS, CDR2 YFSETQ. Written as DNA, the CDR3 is TGCGCCAGCAGTACCACAGGGGTTGATCAGCCCCAGCATTTT. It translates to CASSTTGVDQPQHF.

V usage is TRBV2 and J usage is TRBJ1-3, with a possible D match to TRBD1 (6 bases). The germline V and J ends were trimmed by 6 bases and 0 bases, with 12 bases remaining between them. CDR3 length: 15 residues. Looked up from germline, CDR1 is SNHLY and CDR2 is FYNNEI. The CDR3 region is CASSGTGFSGNTIYF. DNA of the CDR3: TGTGCCAGCAGCGGTACAGGGTTCTCTGGAAACACCATATATTTT.

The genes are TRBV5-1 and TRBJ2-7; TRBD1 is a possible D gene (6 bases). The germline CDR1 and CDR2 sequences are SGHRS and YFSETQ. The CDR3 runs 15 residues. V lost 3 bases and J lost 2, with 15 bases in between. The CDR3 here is CASSWGPPQTYEQYF. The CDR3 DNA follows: TGCGCCAGCAGCTGGGGGCCTCCTCAGACCTACGAGCAGTACTTC. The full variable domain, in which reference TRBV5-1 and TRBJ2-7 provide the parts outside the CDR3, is KAGVTQTPRYLIKTRGQQVTLSCSPISGHRSVSWYQQTPGQGLQFLFEYFSETQRNKGNFPGRFSGRQFSNSRSEMNVSTLELGDSALYLCASSWGPPQTYEQYFGPGTRLTVT.

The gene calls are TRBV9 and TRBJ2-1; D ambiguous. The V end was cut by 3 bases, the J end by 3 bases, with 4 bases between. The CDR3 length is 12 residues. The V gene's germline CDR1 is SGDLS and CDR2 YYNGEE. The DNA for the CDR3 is TGTGCCAGCAGCGGGGACTACAATGAGCAGTTCTTC. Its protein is CASSGDYNEQFF.

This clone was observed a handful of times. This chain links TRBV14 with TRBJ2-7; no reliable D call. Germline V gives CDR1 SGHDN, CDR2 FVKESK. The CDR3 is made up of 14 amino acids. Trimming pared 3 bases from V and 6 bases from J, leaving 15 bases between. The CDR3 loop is CASSHLPAPSEQYF. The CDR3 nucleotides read TGTGCCAGCAGCCACTTGCCTGCTCCGAGCGAGCAGTACTTC.

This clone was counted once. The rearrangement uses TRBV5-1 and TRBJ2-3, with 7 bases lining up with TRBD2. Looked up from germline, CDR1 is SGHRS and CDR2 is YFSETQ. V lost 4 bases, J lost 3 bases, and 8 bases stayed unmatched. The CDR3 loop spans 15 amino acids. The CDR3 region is CASSPPGRGTDTQYF. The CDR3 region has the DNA TGCGCCAGCAGCCCCCCGGGGAGGGGTACAGATACGCAGTATTTT.

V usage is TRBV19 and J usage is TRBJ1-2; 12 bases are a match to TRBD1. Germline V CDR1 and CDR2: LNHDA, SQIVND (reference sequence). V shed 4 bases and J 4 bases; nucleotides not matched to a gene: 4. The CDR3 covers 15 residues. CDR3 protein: CASSNAGQGAYGYTF. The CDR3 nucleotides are TGTGCCAGTAGTAATGCGGGACAGGGGGCCTATGGCTACACCTTC.

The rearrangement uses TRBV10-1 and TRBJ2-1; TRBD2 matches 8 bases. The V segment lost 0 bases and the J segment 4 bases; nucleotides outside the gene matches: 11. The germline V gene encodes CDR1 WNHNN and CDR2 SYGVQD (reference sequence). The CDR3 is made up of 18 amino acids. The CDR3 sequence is CASSESGLVSPGYNEQFF. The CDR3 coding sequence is TGCGCCAGCAGTGAGTCGGGACTAGTCTCGCCGGGATACAATGAGCAGTTCTTC.

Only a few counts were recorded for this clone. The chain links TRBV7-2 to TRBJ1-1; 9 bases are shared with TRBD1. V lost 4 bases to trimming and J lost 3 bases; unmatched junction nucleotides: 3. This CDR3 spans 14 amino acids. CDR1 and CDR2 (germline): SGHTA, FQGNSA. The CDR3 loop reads CASSSGQGYTEAFF. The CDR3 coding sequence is TGTGCCAGCAGCTCGGGACAGGGTTACACTGAAGCTTTCTTT. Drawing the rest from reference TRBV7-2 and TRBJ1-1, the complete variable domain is GAGVSQSPSNKVTEKGKDVELRCDPISGHTALYWYRQSLGQGLEFLIYFQGNSAPDKSGLPSDRFSAERTGGSVSTLTIQRTQQEDSAVYLCASSSGQGYTEAFFGQGTRLTVV.

CDR3 in DNA: TGTGCCAGCTCAGCAAACAGGGGCGGCGAGCAGTACTTC. Encoded protein: CASSANRGGEQYF. J is TRBJ2-7 and V is TRBV18, with 7 bases lining up with TRBD1. The ends lost 5 bases at V and 6 bases at J; junction bases unmatched: 7. Germline V CDR1 and CDR2: KGHSH, LQKENI. The CDR3 has 13 amino acids.

This CDR3 is CASSPRGGRADEQYF. As DNA, the CDR3 is TGTGCCAGCAGCCCTAGGGGGGGCCGAGCCGACGAGCAGTACTTC. V and J are TRBV7-9 and TRBJ2-7; D perhaps matches TRBD2 (7 bases). The V gene's germline CDR1 is SEHNR and CDR2 FQNEAQ (reference sequence). Between the trimmed V and J ends, which lost 5 bases and 5 bases, there was a span of 19 bases. The CDR3 spans 15 residues.

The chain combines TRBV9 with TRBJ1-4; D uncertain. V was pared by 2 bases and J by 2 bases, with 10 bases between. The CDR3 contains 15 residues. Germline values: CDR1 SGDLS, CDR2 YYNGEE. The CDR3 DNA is TGTGCCAGCAGCGTGGCAGATGTCACTAATGAAAAACTGTTTTTT. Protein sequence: CASSVADVTNEKLFF.

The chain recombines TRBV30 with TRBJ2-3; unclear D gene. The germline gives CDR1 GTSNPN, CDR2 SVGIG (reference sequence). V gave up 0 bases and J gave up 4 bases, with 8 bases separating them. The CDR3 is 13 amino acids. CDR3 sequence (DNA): TGTGCCTGGAGTGTAATGGACGCAGATACGCAGTATTTT. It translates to CAWSVMDADTQYF.

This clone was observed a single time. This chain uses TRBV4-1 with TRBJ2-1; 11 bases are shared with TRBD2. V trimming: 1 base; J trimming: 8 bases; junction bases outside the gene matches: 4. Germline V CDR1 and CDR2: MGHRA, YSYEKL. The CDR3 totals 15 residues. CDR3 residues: CASSQVASGRHEQFF. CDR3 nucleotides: TGCGCCAGCAGCCAAGTTGCTAGCGGGAGGCATGAGCAGTTCTTC.

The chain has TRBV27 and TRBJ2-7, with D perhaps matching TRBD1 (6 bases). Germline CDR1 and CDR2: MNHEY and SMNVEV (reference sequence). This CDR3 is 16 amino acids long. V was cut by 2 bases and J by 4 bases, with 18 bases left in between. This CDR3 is CASSLGEGQGQYEQYF. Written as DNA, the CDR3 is TGTGCCAGCAGTTTAGGTGAGGGCCAGGGACAATACGAGCAGTACTTC.

The CDR3 DNA reads as TGCGCCAGCAGCTTCTTAGGAGGGGCCAAAAACATTCAGTACTTC. It yields the protein CASSFLGGAKNIQYF. This rearrangement joins TRBV5-1 to TRBJ2-4, with a possible D match to TRBD2 (6 bases). Trimming cost V 2 bases and J 1 base, with 10 bases left between them. Germline V gene sequence: CDR1 SGHRS, CDR2 YFSETQ. This CDR3 has 15 residues. Supplemented by reference TRBV5-1 and TRBJ2-4, the full variable domain reads KAGVTQTPRYLIKTRGQQVTLSCSPISGHRSVSWYQQTPGQGLQFLFEYFSETQRNKGNFPGRFSGRQFSNSRSEMNVSTLELGDSALYLCASSFLGGAKNIQYFGAGTRLSVL.

CDR3 bases: TGTGCCAGCAGCCCGTCAGGGGGTAATCAGCCCCAGCATTTT. Its translation: CASSPSGGNQPQHF. The chain couples TRBV7-3 to TRBJ1-5; 7 positions agree with TRBD1. Germline CDR1 reads SGHTA; CDR2 reads FQGTGA. The CDR3 covers 14 residues. V was pared by 5 bases and J by 4 bases, with 5 bases of the junction left unmatched.

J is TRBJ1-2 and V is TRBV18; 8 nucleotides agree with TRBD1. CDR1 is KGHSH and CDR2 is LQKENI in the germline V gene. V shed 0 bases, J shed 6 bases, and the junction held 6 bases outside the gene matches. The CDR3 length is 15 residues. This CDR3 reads CASSPPVGRGHGYTF. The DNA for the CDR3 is TGTGCCAGCTCACCACCTGTGGGCAGGGGGCATGGCTACACCTTC.